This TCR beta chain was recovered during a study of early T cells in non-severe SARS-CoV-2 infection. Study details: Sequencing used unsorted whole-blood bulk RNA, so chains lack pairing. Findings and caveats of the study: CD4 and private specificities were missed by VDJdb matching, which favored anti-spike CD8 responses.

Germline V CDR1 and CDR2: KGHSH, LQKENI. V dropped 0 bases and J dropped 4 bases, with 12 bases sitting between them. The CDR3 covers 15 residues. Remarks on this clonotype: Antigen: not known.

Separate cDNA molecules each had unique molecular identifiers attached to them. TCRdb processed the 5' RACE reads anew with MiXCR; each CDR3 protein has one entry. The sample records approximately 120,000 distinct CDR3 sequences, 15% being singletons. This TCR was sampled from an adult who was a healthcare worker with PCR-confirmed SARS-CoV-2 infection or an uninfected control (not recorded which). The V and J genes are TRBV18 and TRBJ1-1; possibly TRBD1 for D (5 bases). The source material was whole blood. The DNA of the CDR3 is TGTGCCAGCTCACCACCAGAAGGGGTGGCCACTGAAGCTTTCTTT. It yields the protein CASSPPEGVATEAFF.